Shown below are 3 T cell receptor beta chains from a single sample sequenced in a study of identical twins. TCRdb ran MiXCR on the 5' RACE reads and lists one entry per CDR3 protein. The table shows around 450,000 distinct CDR3 sequences, with 12% to 15% occurring only once. The same sample was also used in a study of yellow fever vaccine responses in identical twins.

Sequenced sample: CD4+ T cells sorted from blood. The receptors originated from a woman younger than 30 in good health.

This clonotype occurred many times. The J gene is TRBJ2-1, the V gene TRBV5-1; the match to TRBD2 covers 7 bases. The J segment lost 4 bases and the V segment lost 3 bases, leaving 1 base of the junction unmatched. This CDR3 spans 13 amino acids. Germline CDR1 reads SGHRS; CDR2 reads YFSETQ. The CDR3 region is CASSSGGYNEQFF. In DNA form, the CDR3 reads TGCGCCAGCAGCTCGGGGGGTTACAATGAGCAGTTCTTC.

There are a few counts of this clonotype. J is TRBJ2-3 and V is TRBV25-1, with D maybe TRBD2 (7 bases). Per germline, CDR1 MGHDK and CDR2 SYGVNS. The CDR3 loop spans 16 amino acids. V was trimmed by 2 bases and J by 2 bases, leaving 14 bases between them. The CDR3 sequence: CASSESVGGPTDTQYF. Written as DNA, the CDR3 is TGTGCCAGCAGTGAAAGCGTGGGGGGGCCCACAGATACGCAGTATTTT.

This clonotype has only a few counts. This chain joins TRBV19 and TRBJ2-1, with TRBD1 identical over 8 bases. J gave up 0 bases and V 7 bases, and 2 bases lay outside the gene matches. The length of the CDR3 is 14 residues. Germline V gene data show CDR1 as LNHDA and CDR2 as SQIVND (reference sequence). CDR3 DNA: TGTGCCAGTACCACAGGGGGCTCCTACAATGAGCAGTTCTTC. Its protein product is CASTTGGSYNEQFF.